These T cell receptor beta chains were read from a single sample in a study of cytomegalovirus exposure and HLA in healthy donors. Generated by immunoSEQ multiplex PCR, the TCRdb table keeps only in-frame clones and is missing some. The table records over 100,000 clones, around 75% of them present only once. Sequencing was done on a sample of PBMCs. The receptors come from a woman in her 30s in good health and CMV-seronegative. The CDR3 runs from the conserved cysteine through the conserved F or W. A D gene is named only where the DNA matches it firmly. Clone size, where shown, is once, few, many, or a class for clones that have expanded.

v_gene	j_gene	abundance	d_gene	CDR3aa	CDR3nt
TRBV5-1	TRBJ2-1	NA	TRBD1	CASSRTQGTGVYNEQFF	TGCGCCAGCAGCCGAACCCAGGGGACAGGGGTCTACAATGAGCAGTTCTTC
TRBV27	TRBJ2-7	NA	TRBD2	CASSRTSVFYEQYF	TGTGCCAGCAGTAGAACTAGCGTTTTCTACGAGCAGTACTTC
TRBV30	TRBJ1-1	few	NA	CACNRGGTEAFF	TGTGCCTGCAATAGGGGCGGAACTGAAGCTTTCTTT
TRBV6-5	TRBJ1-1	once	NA	CASSSGVYTEAFF	TGTGCCAGTTCCTCAGGGGTATATACTGAAGCTTTCTTT
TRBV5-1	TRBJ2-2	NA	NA	CASSFAGLLGAGELFF	TGCGCCAGCAGCTTTGCGGGGCTCCTCGGGGCCGGGGAGCTGTTTTTT
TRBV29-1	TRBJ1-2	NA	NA	CSVTDSYGYTF	TGCAGCGTAACGGACAGCTATGGCTACACCTTC
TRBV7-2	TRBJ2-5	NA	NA	CASSSEGGGLQETQYF	TGTGCCAGCAGCTCAGAAGGGGGGGGCCTACAAGAGACCCAGTACTTC
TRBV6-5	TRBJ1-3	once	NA	CASSYSGTSSGNTIYF	TGTGCCAGCAGTTACTCCGGGACTAGCTCTGGAAACACCATATATTTT
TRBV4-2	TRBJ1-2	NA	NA	CASSQEVSGSYGYTF	TGTGCCAGCAGCCAAGAGGTTTCTGGCAGCTATGGCTACACCTTC
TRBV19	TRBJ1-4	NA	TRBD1	CATEGADEKLFF	TGTGCCACCGAGGGGGCGGATGAAAAACTGTTTTTT
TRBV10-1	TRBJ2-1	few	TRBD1	CASSERTGYNEQFF	TGCGCCAGCAGTGAGAGGACAGGGTACAATGAGCAGTTCTTC
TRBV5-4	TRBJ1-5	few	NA	CASSLGAYEPQHF	TGTGCCAGCAGCTTGGGGGCGTATGAGCCCCAGCATTTT
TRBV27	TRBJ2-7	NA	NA	CASSYSVGEQYF	TGTGCCAGCAGTTATAGCGTGGGAGAGCAGTACTTC
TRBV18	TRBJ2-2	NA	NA	CASSPIQGTGELFF	TGTGCCAGCTCACCAATTCAGGGCACCGGGGAGCTGTTTTTT
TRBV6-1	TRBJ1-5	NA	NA	CASTTLNQPQHF	TGTGCCAGCACTACTCTCAATCAGCCCCAGCATTTT
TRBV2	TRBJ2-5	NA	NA	CASSYQETQYF	TGTGCCAGCAGTTATCAAGAGACCCAGTACTTC
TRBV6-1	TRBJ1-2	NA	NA	CASRSANYGYTF	TGTGCCAGCAGGTCCGCTAACTATGGCTACACCTTC
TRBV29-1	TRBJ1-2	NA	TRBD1	CSDLTGQMAGYTF	TGCAGCGACCTCACGGGACAGATGGCTGGCTACACCTTC
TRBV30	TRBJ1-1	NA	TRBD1	CAWSKRDRILLGTEAFF	TGTGCCTGGAGTAAACGGGACAGAATCCTCTTGGGGACTGAAGCTTTCTTT
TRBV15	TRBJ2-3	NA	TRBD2	CATTRGGQGTQYF	TGTGCCACCACACGGGGGGGCCAGGGTACGCAGTATTTT
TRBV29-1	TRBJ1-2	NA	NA	CSARDYNYGYPF	TGCAGCGCGAGGGATTATAACTATGGCTACCCCTTC
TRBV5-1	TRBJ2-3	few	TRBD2	CASSLIAGGLADTQYF	TGCGCCAGCAGCTTAATAGCGGGAGGATTGGCAGATACGCAGTATTTT
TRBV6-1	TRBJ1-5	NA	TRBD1	CASSDWTGGDSQPQHF	TGTGCCAGCAGTGACTGGACAGGGGGCGACAGTCAGCCCCAGCATTTT
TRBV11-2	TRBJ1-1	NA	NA	CASSISAGTLVNTEAFF	TGTGCCAGCAGCATAAGCGCCGGGACACTCGTGAACACTGAAGCTTTCTTT
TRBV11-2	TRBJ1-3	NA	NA	CASSLGLAGSGNTIYF	TGTGCCAGCAGCTTAGGTTTGGCAGGGTCTGGAAACACCATATATTTT
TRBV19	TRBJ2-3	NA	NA	CASSNTATRDGTDTQYF	TGTGCCAGTAGTAACACCGCTACTAGAGACGGCACAGATACGCAGTATTTT
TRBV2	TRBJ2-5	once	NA	CASSEGLQETQYF	TGTGCCAGCAGTGAGGGACTCCAAGAGACCCAGTACTTC
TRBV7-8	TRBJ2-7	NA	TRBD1	CASSIGTEAYEQYF	TGTGCCAGCAGCATCGGGACAGAGGCTTACGAGCAGTACTTC
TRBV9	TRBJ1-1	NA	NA	CASSVAEGLPPGTEAFF	TGTGCCAGCAGCGTAGCGGAGGGACTCCCCCCGGGGACTGAAGCTTTCTTT
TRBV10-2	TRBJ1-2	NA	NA	CASSEPGHKIYYGYTF	TGCGCCAGCAGTGAGCCAGGACACAAGATATACTATGGCTACACCTTC
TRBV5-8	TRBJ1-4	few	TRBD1	CASRPTDRGPTNEKLFF	TGTGCCAGCAGGCCTACTGACAGGGGGCCAACTAATGAAAAACTGTTTTTT
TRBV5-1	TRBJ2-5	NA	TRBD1	CASSSGQGAIETQYF	TGCGCCAGCAGCTCCGGACAGGGGGCTATAGAGACCCAGTACTTC
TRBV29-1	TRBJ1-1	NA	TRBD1	CSAGQASIGDTEAFF	TGCAGCGCGGGACAGGCTTCGATCGGGGACACTGAAGCTTTCTTT
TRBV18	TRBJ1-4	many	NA	CASSRSIGTTEKLFF	TGTGCCAGCTCACGTTCAATTGGTACTACCGAAAAACTGTTTTTT
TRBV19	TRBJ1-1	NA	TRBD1	CASGPGGGLVAFF	TGTGCCAGTGGCCCAGGAGGGGGCTTGGTAGCTTTCTTT
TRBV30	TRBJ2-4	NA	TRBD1	CAWSFRQGVAIQYF	TGTGCCTGGAGTTTTCGGCAGGGGGTGGCCATTCAGTACTTC
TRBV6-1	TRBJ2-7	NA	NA	CASSLNSGYEQYF	TGTGCCAGCAGTCTGAACAGTGGCTACGAGCAGTACTTC
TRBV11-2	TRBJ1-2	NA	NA	CASSKDRLGYGYTF	TGTGCCAGCAGCAAAGACAGGTTAGGATATGGCTACACCTTC
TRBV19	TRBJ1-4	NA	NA	CASSPSGGRRNEKLFF	TGTGCCAGTAGCCCTTCCGGAGGCAGGAGAAATGAAAAACTGTTTTTT
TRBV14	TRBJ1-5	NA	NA	CASRFDSEGGGNQPQHF	TGTGCCAGCAGATTTGATTCGGAGGGAGGAGGCAATCAGCCCCAGCATTTT
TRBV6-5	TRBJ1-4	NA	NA	CATTMGMGGKLFF	TGTGCCACCACGATGGGAATGGGGGGAAAACTGTTTTTT
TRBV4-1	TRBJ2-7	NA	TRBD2	CASSQDGTRLSEQYF	TGCGCCAGCAGCCAAGACGGGACTAGGCTCTCCGAGCAGTACTTC
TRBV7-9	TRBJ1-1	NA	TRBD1	CATIQQGAYTEAFF	TGTGCCACCATACAACAGGGGGCCTACACTGAAGCTTTCTTT
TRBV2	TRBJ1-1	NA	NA	CASRDLEAFF	TGTGCCAGCAGAGACTTAGAAGCTTTCTTT
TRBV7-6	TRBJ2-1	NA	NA	CASSPQTGYNEQFF	TGTGCCAGCAGCCCGCAGACAGGTTACAATGAGCAGTTCTTC
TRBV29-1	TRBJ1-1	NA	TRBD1	CSADRGPSAEAFF	TGCAGCGCTGACAGGGGGCCCTCCGCTGAAGCTTTCTTT
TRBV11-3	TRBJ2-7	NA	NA	CASKNRTYEQYF	TGTGCCAGCAAGAACAGAACCTACGAGCAGTACTTC
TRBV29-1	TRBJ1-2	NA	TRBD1	CSLGQAEGYTF	TGCAGCCTTGGACAGGCGGAGGGCTACACCTTC
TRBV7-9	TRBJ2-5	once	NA	CASSLWGLAESRETQYF	TGTGCCAGCAGCTTATGGGGGCTAGCGGAGTCCCGGGAGACCCAGTACTTC
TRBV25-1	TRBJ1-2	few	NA	CASSDQGKGLNYGYTF	TGTGCCAGCAGTGACCAGGGGAAAGGGCTTAACTATGGCTACACCTTC
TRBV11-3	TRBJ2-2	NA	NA	CASSLGSAGELFF	TGTGCCAGCAGCTTAGGGTCAGCCGGGGAGCTGTTTTTT
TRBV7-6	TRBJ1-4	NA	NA	CASSFRQFEKLFF	TGTGCCAGCAGCTTCCGCCAGTTCGAAAAACTGTTTTTT
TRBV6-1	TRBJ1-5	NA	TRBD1	CASSEGGGNQPQHF	TGTGCCAGCAGCGAAGGGGGCGGCAATCAGCCCCAGCATTTT
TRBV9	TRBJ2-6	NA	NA	CASTLTGHSGANVLTF	TGTGCCAGCACCCTGACAGGCCACTCTGGGGCCAACGTCCTGACTTTC